The 7 T cell receptor beta chains below come from one sample, sequenced in a study of blood T cell repertoires in COVID-19. Sequencing was performed with immunoSEQ multiplex PCR; in TCRdb, only in-frame clones are kept and a portion is missing. The sample yields roughly 230,000 clones, around four fifths seen once. What was sequenced was peripheral blood. The source of these receptors is a man aged 50 to 60 with acute or convalescent COVID-19.

The chain employs TRBV19 and TRBJ1-1; D is possibly TRBD1 (5 bases). V lost 3 bases and J 0 bases, leaving 11 bases between the germline ends. In germline, CDR1 is LNHDA, CDR2 SQIVND (reference sequence). The CDR3 totals 15 residues. The CDR3 loop is CASSIGGRMNTEAFF. The CDR3 DNA sequence: TGTGCCAGTAGTATCGGGGGGAGGATGAACACTGAAGCTTTCTTT.

CDR3 nucleotides: TGTGCCAGCAGCTTGGGACAGGCTACAGATACGCAGTATTTT. The encoded protein is CASSLGQATDTQYF. The gene calls are TRBV5-4 and TRBJ2-3, with a tentative D call TRBD1 (6 bases). V was pared by 0 bases and J by 3 bases, with 8 bases between. CDR3 length: 14 amino acids. Germline CDR1 is SGHNT and CDR2 is YYREEE (reference sequence).

This chain connects TRBV3-1 (or the pseudogene TRBV3-2) to TRBJ2-3; the D is unclear. V was pared by 4 bases and J by 1 base, with 18 bases between. This CDR3 region has 17 residues. CDR1 LGHDT and CDR2 YNNKEL come from the germline V gene (reference sequence). CDR3 amino acids: CASSRHKEARGTDTQYF. The CDR3 nucleotides are TGTGCCAGCAGCCGTCACAAAGAGGCCCGTGGCACAGATACGCAGTATTTT.

Points on this clone: The sample holds other DNA sequences that translate to the same CDR3. DNA of the CDR3: TGTGCCAGCAGCTTAGGCGGCTATAGCAATCAGCCCCAGCATTTT. Residues: CASSLGGYSNQPQHF. The chain couples TRBV11-2 to TRBJ1-5, with unresolved D. The CDR3 length is 15 residues. Per the germline V gene, CDR1 is SGHAT and CDR2 is FQNNGV. V lost 1 base and J lost 0, with 7 bases in between.

This chain links TRBV19 with TRBJ1-6; D is ambiguous. V lost 0 bases and J lost 8, with 11 bases in between. Germline V gene lookup returns CDR1 LNHDA and CDR2 SQIVND (reference sequence). The CDR3 is 15 amino acids. The CDR3 loop is CASSIDPGLYSPLHF. The CDR3, as DNA: TGTGCCAGTAGTATAGATCCCGGACTTTATTCACCCCTCCACTTT.

V and J are TRBV24-1 and TRBJ2-2, with D possibly being TRBD2 (6 bases). This CDR3 has 15 amino acids. CDR1 and CDR2 from the germline V gene are KGHDR and SFDVKD. The V and J ends lost 7 bases and 1 base respectively, with 12 bases between them. The CDR3 is CATRGGSGNTGELFF. DNA for the CDR3: TGTGCCACCAGGGGGGGATCAGGGAACACCGGGGAGCTGTTTTTT.

The V gene is TRBV5-1, the J gene TRBJ2-3; TRBD2 aligns across 8 bases. CDR1 and CDR2 (germline): SGHRS, YFSETQ. The CDR3 runs 15 residues. J was trimmed by 8 bases and V by 0 bases; bases with no gene match: 8. The CDR3 nucleotides read TGCGCCAGCAGCTTGGGAGCGGGAGAGGGGGGTACGCAGTATTTT. Translation gives CASSLGAGEGGTQYF.